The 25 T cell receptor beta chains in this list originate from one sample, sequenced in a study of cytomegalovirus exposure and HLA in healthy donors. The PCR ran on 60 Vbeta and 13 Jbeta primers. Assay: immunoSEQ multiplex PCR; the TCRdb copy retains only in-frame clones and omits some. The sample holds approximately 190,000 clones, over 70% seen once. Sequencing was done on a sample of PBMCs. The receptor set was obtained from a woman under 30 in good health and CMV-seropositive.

DNA of the CDR3: TGTGCCTGGTTTCGAACCGAGGCAGGGGGGGGCTACACCTTC. This gives the protein CAWFRTEAGGGYTF. The V gene is TRBV30, the J gene TRBJ1-2; 7 bases align to TRBD1. The V gene's germline CDR1 is GTSNPN and CDR2 SVGIG (reference sequence). V was pared by 5 bases and J by 8 bases, with 14 bases of the junction left unmatched. The CDR3 is made up of 14 amino acids.

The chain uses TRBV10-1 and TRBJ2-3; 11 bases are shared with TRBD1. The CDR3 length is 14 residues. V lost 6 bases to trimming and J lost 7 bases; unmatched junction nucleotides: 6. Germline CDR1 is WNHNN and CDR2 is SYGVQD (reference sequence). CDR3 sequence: CASSPGQGAYTQYF. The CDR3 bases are TGCGCCAGCAGCCCCGGACAGGGGGCGTATACGCAGTATTTT.

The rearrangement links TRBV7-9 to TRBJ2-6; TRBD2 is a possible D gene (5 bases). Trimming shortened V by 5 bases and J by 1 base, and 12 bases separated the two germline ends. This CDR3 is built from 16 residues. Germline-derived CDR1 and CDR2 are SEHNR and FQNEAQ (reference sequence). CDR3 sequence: CASSPREKSGANVLTF. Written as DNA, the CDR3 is TGTGCCAGCAGCCCGAGGGAAAAATCTGGGGCCAACGTCCTGACTTTC.

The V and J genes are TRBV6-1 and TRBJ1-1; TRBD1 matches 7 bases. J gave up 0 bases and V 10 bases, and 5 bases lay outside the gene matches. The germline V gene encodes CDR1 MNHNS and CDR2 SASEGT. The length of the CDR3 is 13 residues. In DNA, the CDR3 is TGTGCCACCTGGGACAGAATGAACACTGAAGCTTTCTTT. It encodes CATWDRMNTEAFF.

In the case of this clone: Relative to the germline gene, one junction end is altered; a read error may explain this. CDR3 in amino acids: CASSRDYNTGELFF. CDR3 DNA sequence: TGTGCTAGCAGTCGGGACTACAACACCGGGGAGCTGTTTTTT. The chain joins TRBV7-7 to TRBJ2-2; 7 positions agree with TRBD2. The CDR3 spans 14 residues. CDR1 and CDR2 (germline): SSHAT, FNYEAQ (reference sequence).

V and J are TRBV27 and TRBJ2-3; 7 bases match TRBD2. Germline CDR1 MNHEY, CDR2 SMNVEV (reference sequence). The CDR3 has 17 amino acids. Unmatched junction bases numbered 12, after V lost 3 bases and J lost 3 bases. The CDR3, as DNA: TGTGCCAGCAGTTTGGGGCCGACCGGGAGGAGGACAGATACGCAGTATTTT. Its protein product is CASSLGPTGRRTDTQYF.

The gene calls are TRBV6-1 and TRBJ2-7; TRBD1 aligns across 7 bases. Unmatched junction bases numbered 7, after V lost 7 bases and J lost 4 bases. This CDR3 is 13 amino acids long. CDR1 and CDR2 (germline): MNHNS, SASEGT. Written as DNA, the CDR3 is TGTGCCAGCATAGGGACAGCCTTTTACGAGCAGTACTTC. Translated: CASIGTAFYEQYF.

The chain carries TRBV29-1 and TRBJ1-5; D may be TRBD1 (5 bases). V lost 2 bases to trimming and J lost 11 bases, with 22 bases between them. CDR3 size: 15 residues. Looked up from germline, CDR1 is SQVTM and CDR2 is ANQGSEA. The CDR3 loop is CSVESEGHPGGAQHF. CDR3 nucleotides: TGCAGCGTTGAATCGGAGGGGCATCCCGGCGGGGCCCAGCATTTT.

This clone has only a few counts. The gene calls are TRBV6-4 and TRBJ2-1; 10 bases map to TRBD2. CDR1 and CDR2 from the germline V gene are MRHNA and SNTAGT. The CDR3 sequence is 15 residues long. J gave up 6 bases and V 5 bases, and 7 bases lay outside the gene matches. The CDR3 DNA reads TGTGCCAGCAGTCGGACTAGCGGCGCGGTCAATGAGCAGTTCTTC. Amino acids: CASSRTSGAVNEQFF.

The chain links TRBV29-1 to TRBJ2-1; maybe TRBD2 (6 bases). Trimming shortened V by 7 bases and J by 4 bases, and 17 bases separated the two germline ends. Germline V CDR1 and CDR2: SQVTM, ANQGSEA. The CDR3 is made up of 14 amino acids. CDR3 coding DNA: TGCAGCGGGGGGTGGGCTGGACTATACAATGAGCAGTTCTTC. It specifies CSGGWAGLYNEQFF.

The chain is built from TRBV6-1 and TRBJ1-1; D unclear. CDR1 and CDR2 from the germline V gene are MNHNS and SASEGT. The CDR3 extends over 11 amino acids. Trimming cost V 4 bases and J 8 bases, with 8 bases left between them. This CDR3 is CASSGGQEAFF. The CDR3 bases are TGTGCCAGCAGTGGAGGGCAAGAAGCTTTCTTT.

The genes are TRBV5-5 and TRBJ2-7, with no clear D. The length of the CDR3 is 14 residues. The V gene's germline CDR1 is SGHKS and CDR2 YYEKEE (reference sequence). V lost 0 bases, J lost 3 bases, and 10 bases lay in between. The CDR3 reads CASSLDTRHYEQYF. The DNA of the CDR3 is TGTGCCAGCAGCTTGGATACCAGACACTACGAGCAGTACTTC.

The CDR3: CASSRQGNYGYTF. In nucleotides, the CDR3 is TGTGCCAGCAGCCGGCAGGGGAACTATGGCTACACCTTC. The V gene is TRBV5-4, the J gene TRBJ1-2, with a weak D call TRBD1 (6 bases). This CDR3 spans 13 amino acids. V was cut by 4 bases and J by 2 bases, with 9 bases left in between. Germline loops: CDR1 SGHNT, CDR2 YYREEE (reference sequence). The whole variable domain, remainder taken from reference TRBV5-4 and TRBJ1-2, is ETGVTQSPTHLIKTRGQQVTLRCSSQSGHNTVSWYQQALGQGPQFIFQYYREEENGRGNFPPRFSGLQFPNYSSELNVNALELDDSALYLCASSRQGNYGYTFGSGTRLTVV.

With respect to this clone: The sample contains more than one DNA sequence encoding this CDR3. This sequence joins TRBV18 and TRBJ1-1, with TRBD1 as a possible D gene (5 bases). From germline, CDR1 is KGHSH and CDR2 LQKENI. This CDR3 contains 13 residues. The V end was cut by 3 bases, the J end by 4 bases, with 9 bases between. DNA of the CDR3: TGTGCCAGCTCACCCTCCGGGGGCACTGAAGCTTTCTTT. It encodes CASSPSGGTEAFF.

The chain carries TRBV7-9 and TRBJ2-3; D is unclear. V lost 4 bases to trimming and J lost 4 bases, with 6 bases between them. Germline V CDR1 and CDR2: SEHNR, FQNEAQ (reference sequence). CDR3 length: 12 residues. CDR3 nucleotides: TGTGCCAGCAGCTCCACTCCAGATACGCAGTATTTT. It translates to CASSSTPDTQYF.

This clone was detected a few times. For the CDR3, the DNA is TGTGCCATCAGTGAGTCGAAGGCAGGGGCTGAGCAGTTCTTC. It is translated as CAISESKAGAEQFF. The chain carries TRBV10-3 and TRBJ2-1, with D maybe TRBD1 (6 bases). CDR1 is ENHRY, CDR2 SYGVKD, per germline. Trimming stripped 0 bases from V and 9 bases from J, with 12 bases between. This CDR3 is 14 amino acids long.

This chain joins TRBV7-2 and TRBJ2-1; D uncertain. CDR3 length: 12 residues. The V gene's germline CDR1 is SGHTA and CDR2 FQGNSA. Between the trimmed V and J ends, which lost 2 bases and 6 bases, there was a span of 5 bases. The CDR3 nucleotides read TGTGCCAGCAGCTTATCCCGCAATGAGCAGTTCTTC. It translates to CASSLSRNEQFF.

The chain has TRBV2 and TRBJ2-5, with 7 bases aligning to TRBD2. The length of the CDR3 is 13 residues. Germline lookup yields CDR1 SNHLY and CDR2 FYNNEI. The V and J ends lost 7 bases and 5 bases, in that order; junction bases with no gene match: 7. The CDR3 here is CASTQAGLETQYF. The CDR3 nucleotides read TGTGCCAGCACCCAAGCGGGGTTGGAGACCCAGTACTTC. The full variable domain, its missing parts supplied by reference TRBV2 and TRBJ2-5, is EPEVTQTPSHQVTQMGQEVILRCVPISNHLYFYWYRQILGQKVEFLVSFYNNEISEKSEIFDDQFSVERPDGSNFTLKIRSTKLEDSAMYFCASTQAGLETQYFGPGTRLLVL.

The CDR3 region has the DNA TGTGCCAGCAGGCCAGGGGTTGGGGGCAATCAGCCCCAGCATTTT. Its protein product is CASRPGVGGNQPQHF. V and J are TRBV6-1 and TRBJ1-5; possible D gene TRBD1, 6 bases. V shed 6 bases and J shed 2 bases, with 14 bases lying between them. This CDR3 comprises 15 residues. Germline loops: CDR1 MNHNS, CDR2 SASEGT.

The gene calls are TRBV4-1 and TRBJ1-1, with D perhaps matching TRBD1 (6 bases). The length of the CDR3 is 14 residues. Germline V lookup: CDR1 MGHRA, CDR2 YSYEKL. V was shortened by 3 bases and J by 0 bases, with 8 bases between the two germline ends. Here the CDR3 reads CASSQGALNTEAFF. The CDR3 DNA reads TGCGCCAGCAGCCAGGGGGCGTTGAACACTGAAGCTTTCTTT.

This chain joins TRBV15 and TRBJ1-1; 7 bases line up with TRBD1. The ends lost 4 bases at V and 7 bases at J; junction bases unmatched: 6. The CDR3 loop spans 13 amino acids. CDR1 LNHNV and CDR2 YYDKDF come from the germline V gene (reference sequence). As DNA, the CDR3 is TGTGCCACCAGCACCCGGACAGGACTTGAAGCTTTCTTT. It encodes CATSTRTGLEAFF.

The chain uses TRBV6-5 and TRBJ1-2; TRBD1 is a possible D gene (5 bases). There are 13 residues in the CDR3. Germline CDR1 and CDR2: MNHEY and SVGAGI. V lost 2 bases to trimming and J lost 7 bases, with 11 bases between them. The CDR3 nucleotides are TGTGCCAGCAGTTACGAAGAAGGGGCTGGCTACACCTTC. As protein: CASSYEEGAGYTF.

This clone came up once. The CDR3 reads CASSLAGGTQYF. CDR3 DNA: TGTGCCAGCAGCTTGGCAGGGGGTACGCAGTATTTT. The V call is TRBV7-3, the J call TRBJ2-3, with 7 bases that match TRBD1. Germline loops: CDR1 SGHTA, CDR2 FQGTGA. The CDR3 runs to 12 residues. Trimming took 3 bases from V and 8 from J; bases not matched to a gene: 2.

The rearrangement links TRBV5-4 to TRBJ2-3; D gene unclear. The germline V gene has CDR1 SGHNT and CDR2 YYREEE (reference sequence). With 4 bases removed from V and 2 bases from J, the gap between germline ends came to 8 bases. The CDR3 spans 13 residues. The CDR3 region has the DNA TGTGCCAGCAGCATGGCAGTCACAGATACGCAGTATTTT. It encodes CASSMAVTDTQYF.

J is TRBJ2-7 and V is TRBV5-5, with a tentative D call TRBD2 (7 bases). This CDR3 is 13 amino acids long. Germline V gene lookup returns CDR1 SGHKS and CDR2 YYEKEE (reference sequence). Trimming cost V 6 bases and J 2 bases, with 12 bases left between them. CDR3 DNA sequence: TGTGCCAGCACGCGAGGGGGGGCCTACGAGCAGTACTTC. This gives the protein CASTRGGAYEQYF.